The sequence of this T cell receptor beta chain was determined in a study of shared clonotypes between healthy human individuals (dated by TCRdb to the early 2020s). Study-wide context: A couple of women and a few men aged 18 to 49 years were included in the cohort. Per donor, three plates each were used for CD4 naive and CD4 memory, two for CD8 naive, and one for CD8 memory. To estimate repertoire size and how much clonotypes are shared between individuals, the study performed deep sequencing of blood TCR repertoires from a few healthy adults. To increase sequencing depth and limit assay-specific biases, TCR repertoire library preparation and sequencing were carried out by different laboratories using diverse techniques. Per donor, leukapheresis produced somewhere between about 0.94 and 9.5 billion PBMCs. General findings and caveats noted by the study authors: Because the study included a small number of donors, the genetic and exposure-history diversity represented was limited. Higher generation probabilities were observed for clonotypes shared by all four sorted-subset donors than for non-shared clonotypes. Estimated clonotype richness was generally larger for naive than for memory subsets. Sharing across a few donors was observed for around 5% of naive CD4, over 3% of naive CD8, around 2.5% of memory CD4, and roughly 0.43% of memory CD8 clonotypes. Based on pairwise subsampling, the degree of clonotype sharing among donors was expected to be affected by sequencing depth. Only blood was sampled, and tissue TCR repertoires likely differ from those in blood. Even with the large sequencing depth, rarefaction of the sorted-subset datasets indicated that sequencing was incomplete.

This clone has a handful of counts. Its antigen is still unknown. Within one base of it there is no much larger clone, and no base qualities were kept. CD8 naive samples were CD45RO-negative cells positively selected for CCR7, giving a CD45RA+CCR7+ population that excluded TemRA cells. The donors were healthy, HIV-negative adults who had no recently reported acute infections or vaccinations. Every donor was a Caucasian adult living in Nashville, Tennessee, USA. Blood was collected by leukapheresis, and PBMCs were isolated by Ficoll-Histopaque density gradient centrifugation and then cryopreserved in liquid nitrogen vapor phase. Analytical flow cytometry was used to check the purity and quantity of each magnetically sorted T cell population. Genomic DNA was isolated from every sorted fraction and measured by UV absorbance on a Nanodrop 2000c. TCR CDR3 regions were amplified from genomic DNA by multiplex PCR using the deep immunoSEQ assay. Extracted genomic DNA from each cell subset was spread evenly across all wells of several immunoSEQ 96-well plates, with each plate serving as a replicate. For sorted subsets, 150 to 250 ng genomic DNA, equal to about 30,000 T cell genomes, was loaded into each replicate PCR. Purified libraries were quantified with a Qubit 3.0 fluorometer, sized on a Bioanalyzer 2100, and re-quantified with the KAPA Library Quantification kit. Every immunoSEQ 96-well plate was sequenced on a separate single-read 150-cycle Illumina NextSeq 550 flow cell. The paper's data handling went like this. Because the immunoSEQ output included only junctional sequences and no quality scores, the filtering could not be the same as the filtering used for full-length reads. To assign V/J genes and CDR3, sequences were annotated against IMGT germline references using PyIR, a Python wrapper for IgBLAST v1.9. Reads were removed for weak V/J assignments (E-value above 1e-6), missing CDR3, stop codons, out-of-frame junctions, or ambiguous translated residues. A V3J clonotype was defined by an identical inferred V gene, J gene, and CDR3 amino acid sequence. The percentage overlap between two repertoires was calculated by dividing the number of shared unique clonotypes by the size of the smaller repertoire. Richness of each repertoire was evaluated using RTK rarefaction, the Chao1 estimator, and Recon v2.1 estimates of unobserved clonotypes. Generation probabilities for all TCRbeta clonotypes obtained by the gDNA method from a handful of donors were computed using OLGA. TCRdb holds this immuneACCESS table with in-frame rearrangements only. Some clones are missing; in checked studies, unresolved V genes explain under half, and the rest has no known cause. The V and J calls and clone size are taken from that table; D and trimming were inferred from the DNA. Recorded for this sample are about 2.1 million clones; about 94% of them occurred a single time. The ten most abundant clones make up around 1.7% of the sample.

Per the germline V gene (reference sequence), LNHDA is the CDR1 and SQIVND is the CDR2. Reading from cysteine to phenylalanine, the CDR3 counts 11 amino acids. The entry retains the CDR3 DNA only, 33 bases that are in frame from base 1. Cut back by 11 bases and 3 bases, the V and J ends lie 10 bases apart. This clonotype was obtained from a man aged 18 to 35 in good health. Some clones in this sample may be carry-over from other donors' samples. The rearranged segments are TRBV19 and TRBJ1-2; there is no confident call for the D gene. The sample consisted of naive CD8+ T cells from PBMCs. Read against the paper, the sample's cell subset or site label means: CD45RA+CCR7+. The CDR3 sequence is CALLGDYGYTF. In nucleotides, the sequence is TGTGCCCTTCTTGGGGACTATGGCTACACCTTC. Reference TRBV19 and TRBJ1-2 genes cover what lies past the CDR3, so the full variable domain is DGGITQSPKYLFRKEGQNVTLSCEQNLNHDAMYWYRQDPGQGLRLIYYSQIVNDFQKGDIAEGYSVSREKKESFPLTVTSAQKNPTAFYLCALLGDYGYTFGSGTRLTVV.